The 13 T cell receptor beta chains in this list originate from one sample, sequenced in a study of blood T cell repertoires in COVID-19 (dated by TCRdb to 2020 to 2022). The library was produced with the immunoSEQ multiplex PCR assay. In its TCRdb copy, this immuneACCESS table keeps in-frame sequences only and misses some clones. Where compared with another copy, unresolved V genes explain less than half of these, and the others have no known cause. The sample table holds around 430,000 clones, of which approximately 90% were seen once. The ten largest clones take up approximately 9.3% of the sample. Material for sequencing was PBMCs or T cells enriched from blood (not recorded which). These receptors all come from a woman in her fifties or sixties who had recovered from COVID-19.

This clone was observed a handful of times. The CDR3 carries no conserved terminal phenylalanine or tryptophan, so it likely arises from a read error. Because the CDR3's place on the DNA is in doubt, the DNA is left out and the CDR3 is given as listed by TCRdb. The gene calls are TRBV7-8 and TRBJ1-1; TRBD1 is the table's D call, not checked against the DNA. The CDR3 contains 13 residues when both ends are counted. CDR1 and CDR2 from the germline V gene are SGHVS and FQNEAQ. The CDR3 here is CASSLAVWAGISV.

CDR3 protein: CASSSPWRVGRRGYTF. In DNA form, the CDR3 reads TGTGCCAGCAGTTCCCCGTGGAGGGTAGGGAGACGGGGCTACACCTTC. The chain recombines TRBV28 with TRBJ1-2; the D is unclear. V was clipped by 4 bases and J by 8 bases, with 23 bases between them. Germline CDR1 is MDHEN and CDR2 is SYDVKM. CDR3 size: 16 residues.

In DNA form, the CDR3 reads TGTGCCAGCAGTCCCCACCCGGACATGACCAATGCAACTAATGAAAAACTGTTTTTT. Translation: CASSPHPDMTNATNEKLFF. This rearrangement joins TRBV2 to TRBJ1-4; D perhaps matches TRBD1 (5 bases). Germline loops: CDR1 SNHLY, CDR2 FYNNEI. The V and J ends lost 5 bases and 0 bases respectively, with 22 bases between them. The CDR3 has 19 residues.

This chain links TRBV18 with TRBJ1-4; 10 positions match TRBD1. J lost 8 bases, V lost 1 base, and 7 bases had no gene match. Germline values: CDR1 KGHSH, CDR2 LQKENI. The CDR3 is made up of 16 amino acids. CDR3 sequence (DNA): TGTGCCAGCTCACCACTCCCGACAGGGGGCGCGGAAAAACTGTTTTTT. Translated: CASSPLPTGGAEKLFF.

The chain combines TRBV9 with TRBJ2-3, with 16 bases matching TRBD2. V gave up 3 bases and J gave up 3 bases; unmatched junction bases: 4. Germline V CDR1 and CDR2: SGDLS, YYNGEE. The CDR3 covers 17 residues. CDR3 region: CASSAGLAGGPTDTQYF. The DNA for the CDR3 is TGTGCCAGCAGCGCGGGACTAGCGGGGGGGCCGACAGATACGCAGTATTTT. Looking up the rest from reference TRBV9 and TRBJ2-3 gives the full variable domain: DSGVTQTPKHLITATGQRVTLRCSPRSGDLSVYWYQQSLDQGLQFLIQYYNGEERAKGNILERFSAQQFPDLHSELNLSSLELGDSALYFCASSAGLAGGPTDTQYFGPGTRLTVL.

The rearrangement uses TRBV12-3 or TRBV12-4 and TRBJ1-1; no reliable D call. Trimming stripped 7 bases from V and 5 bases from J, with 11 bases between. This CDR3 contains 12 residues. CDR3: CASNVQFTEAFF. In nucleotides, the CDR3 is TGTGCCAGCAATGTACAGTTTACTGAAGCTTTCTTT.

This chain connects TRBV6-1 to TRBJ1-4; the D is unclear. Germline CDR1 is MNHNS and CDR2 is SASEGT. The CDR3 loop spans 12 amino acids. Deletions cut 3 bases from V and 5 bases from J, with 4 bases between. CDR3 sequence (DNA): TGTGCCAGCAGTGACAGGAATGAAAAACTGTTTTTT. Encoded protein: CASSDRNEKLFF.

J is TRBJ2-7 and V is TRBV27, with 8 positions matching TRBD1. This CDR3 is built from 15 residues. The germline gives CDR1 MNHEY, CDR2 SMNVEV (reference sequence). V gave up 3 bases and J gave up 2 bases; unmatched junction bases: 6. DNA for the CDR3: TGTGCCAGCAGTTTTGCGGGACAGGCCACCTACGAGCAGTACTTC. As protein: CASSFAGQATYEQYF.

This chain connects TRBV9 to TRBJ1-1, with 7 bases lining up with TRBD1. CDR1 and CDR2 from the germline V gene are SGDLS and YYNGEE. The CDR3 sequence is 16 residues long. Trimming at V came to 4 bases and at J to 5 bases, leaving 14 bases not matched to a gene. DNA of the CDR3: TGTGCCAGCAGCCACGGAACCAGGGGGAATGGGACTGAAGCTTTCTTT. Protein sequence: CASSHGTRGNGTEAFF.

The V and J genes are TRBV5-1 and TRBJ2-5; 7 positions agree with TRBD1. After removal of 4 bases from V and 4 bases from J, the junction contained 7 bases not matched to a gene. The CDR3 is 14 residues long. Germline values: CDR1 SGHRS, CDR2 YFSETQ. The chain's CDR3 is CASSDRQGGETQYF. Here the CDR3 DNA reads TGCGCCAGCAGCGATCGACAGGGTGGAGAGACCCAGTACTTC.

For the CDR3, the DNA is TGTGCCAGCAGCTTAGGTTCCAGGGGGCGGTACGAGCAGTACTTC. Its protein is CASSLGSRGRYEQYF. The rearrangement uses TRBV11-2 and TRBJ2-7, with 8 positions matching TRBD1. The germline V gene has CDR1 SGHAT and CDR2 FQNNGV. V was pared by 1 base and J by 4 bases, with 6 bases of the junction left unmatched. There are 15 residues in the CDR3. The variable domain in full, completed from reference TRBV11-2 and TRBJ2-7, reads EAGVAQSPRYKIIEKRQSVAFWCNPISGHATLYWYQQILGQGPKLLIQFQNNGVVDDSQLPKDRFSAERLKGVDSTLKIQPAKLEDSAVYLCASSLGSRGRYEQYFGPGTRLTVT.

CDR3 nucleotide sequence: TGTGCCAGCAGCTTGTTAGCGGGGGTCACCGGGGAGCTGTTTTTT. Translated: CASSLLAGVTGELFF. This rearrangement joins TRBV5-8 to TRBJ2-2, with 9 nucleotides matching TRBD2. This CDR3 is built from 15 residues. Germline V gives CDR1 SGHTS, CDR2 YDEGEE. J was trimmed by 4 bases and V by 1 base; bases with no gene match: 2. The whole variable domain, remainder taken from reference TRBV5-8 and TRBJ2-2, is EAGVTQSPTHLIKTRGQQATLRCSPISGHTSVYWYQQALGLGLQFLLWYDEGEERNRGNFPPRFSGRQFPNYSSELNVNALELEDSALYLCASSLLAGVTGELFFGEGSRLTVL.

Written as DNA, the CDR3 is TGTGCCAGCTCACCCACGACAGGTCCCACCGGGGAGCTGTTTTTT. It specifies CASSPTTGPTGELFF. The chain recombines TRBV18 with TRBJ2-2; a possible D gene is TRBD1 (6 bases). The CDR3 is made up of 15 amino acids. CDR1 and CDR2 from the germline V gene are KGHSH and LQKENI. V dropped 3 bases and J dropped 4 bases, with 12 bases sitting between them.